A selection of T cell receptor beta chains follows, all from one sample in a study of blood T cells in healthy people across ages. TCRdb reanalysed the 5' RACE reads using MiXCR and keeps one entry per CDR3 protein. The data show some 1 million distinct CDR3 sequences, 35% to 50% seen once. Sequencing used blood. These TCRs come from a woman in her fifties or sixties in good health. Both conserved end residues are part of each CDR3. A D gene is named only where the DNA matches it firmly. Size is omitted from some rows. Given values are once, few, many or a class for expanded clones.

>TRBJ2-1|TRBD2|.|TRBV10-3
TGTGCCATCAGGCAACTAGCGGGGCTATACAATGAGCAGTTCTTC
CAIRQLAGLYNEQFF
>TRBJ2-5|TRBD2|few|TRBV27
TGTGCCAGCAGCAGAGCGGGAGCTGGGGAGACCCAGTACTTC
CASSRAGAGETQYF
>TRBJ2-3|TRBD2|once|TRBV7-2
TGTGCCAGCAGCTTTAGGACTAGCGGGAGCCTCCGAACGCAGTATTTT
CASSFRTSGSLRTQYF
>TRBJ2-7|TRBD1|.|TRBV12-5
TGTGCTAGTGGTTTGGCCTCGACAGGGAACGAGCAGTACTTC
CASGLASTGNEQYF
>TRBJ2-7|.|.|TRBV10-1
TGCACCAGCAGTGAGTTTGGGGTGAGGTCCTACGAGCAGTACTTC
CTSSEFGVRSYEQYF
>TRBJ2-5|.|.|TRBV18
TGTGCCAGCTCACGGCAACAAGGCAATGAGCAGTACTTC
CASSRQQGNEQYF
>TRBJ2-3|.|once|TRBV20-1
TGCAGTGCTAGAGTAGGGGGGCACAGCACAGATACGCAGTATTTT
CSARVGGHSTDTQYF
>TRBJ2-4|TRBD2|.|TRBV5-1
TGCGCCAGCAGCTTGACTAGCGGGATAGACATTCAGTACTTC
CASSLTSGIDIQYF
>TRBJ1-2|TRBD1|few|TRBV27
TGTGCCAGCAGCTGGGACAGGTTACACTATGGCTACACCTTC
CASSWDRLHYGYTF
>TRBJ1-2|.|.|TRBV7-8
TGTGCCAGCAGCTTAGGAGGGCTGCTCTATGGCTACACCTTC
CASSLGGLLYGYTF
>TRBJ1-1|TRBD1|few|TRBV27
TGTGCCAGCATTAAGGGACAGGGGAAAACTGAAGCTTTCTTT
CASIKGQGKTEAFF
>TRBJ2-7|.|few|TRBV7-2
TGTGCCAGCAGCTTACCACTAACTAGTAGGGGTGAGCAGTACTTC
CASSLPLTSRGEQYF
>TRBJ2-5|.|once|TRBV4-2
TGTGCCAGCAGCCAAGATTCCTATTCCTATCTGTACTTC
CASSQDSYSYLYF
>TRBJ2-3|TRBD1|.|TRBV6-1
TGTGCCAGCAGTGAACAGGGGGCCTCGCCAGATACGCAGTATTTT
CASSEQGASPDTQYF
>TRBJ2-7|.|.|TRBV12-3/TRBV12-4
TGTGCCAGCAGTTTCGAGATACTGGGATACGAGCAGTACTTC
CASSFEILGYEQYF
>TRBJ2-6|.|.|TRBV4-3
TGCGCCAGCAGCCAAGATCCCCCCGTCTCTGGGGCCAACGTCCTGACTTTC
CASSQDPPVSGANVLTF
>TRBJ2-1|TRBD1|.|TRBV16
TGTGCCAGCAGCCAACTGGGACAGGCGGACAATGAGCAGTTCTTC
CASSQLGQADNEQFF
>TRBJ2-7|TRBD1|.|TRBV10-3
TGTGCCATCGGTGAGTCGAGGGTCGGGACAGGGCGCTACGAGCAGTACTTC
CAIGESRVGTGRYEQYF
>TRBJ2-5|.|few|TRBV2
TGTGCCAGCAGCAAGGGGGTAGCGATTGTAGAGACCCAGTACTTC
CASSKGVAIVETQYF
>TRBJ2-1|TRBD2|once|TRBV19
TGTGCCAGTAGTGGCCCTAGCGGGGACTATTACAATGAGCAGTTCTTC
CASSGPSGDYYNEQFF
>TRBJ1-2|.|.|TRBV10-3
TGTGCCATCAGTGAGCCGCGGTCCCAAGGTTACTATGGCTACACCTTC
CAISEPRSQGYYGYTF